Here is one T cell receptor beta chain with its context. Its antigen remains unidentified. Base qualities are missing; no much larger clone stands one base away. TCR-beta CDR3 regions were amplified from genomic DNA by a two-step multiplex PCR, with the second step adding Illumina-compatible adaptors. TCR-beta immunosequencing was carried out on an Illumina platform through the commercial immunoSEQ service. The paper's processing steps were these. Repertoires were described by productive clonality and by Top 10 Clones, which is the percentage of T-cell templates coming from the ten most frequent sequences. Values of productive clonality ranged from 0 to 1, with a monoclonal population indicated by a value of 1. Sequences comprising at least 0.1% of tumour T-cell templates but absent from matched non-adjacent lung were defined as tumour-associated clones and were identified via log10 scatter plots. Student's t-tests were used for two-group comparisons, ANOVA was used for stages, and linear regression was used for relationships, with analyses conducted in GraphPad Prism7 and R. Held by TCRdb, this immuneACCESS table contains in-frame sequences only and omits some clones. Under half of the omission traces to an unresolved V gene where checked; the cause of the rest is unknown. V and J calls and clone size follow that table, whereas D and trimming were derived from the DNA. The sample data list several thousand clones, and under 80% of these were observed just once. The ten largest clonotypes hold about 9.7% of the sample.

The entry originates in a study of immune cell composition in non-small cell lung cancer (dated by TCRdb to 2017 to 2019). General notes on the study: Histologic subtype was assigned using H&E plus p63, CK5, Napsin A and TTF-1 immunohistochemistry, mainly lung adenocarcinoma or squamous cell carcinoma. In supplementary cohort #1, which comprised 10 to 11 lung adenocarcinoma cases, paired tumour/lung TCR-beta sequencing was performed and TIL populations were generated so that tumour reactivity could be assessed. The subtype comparisons left out several tumour specimens with TCR-beta data because those specimens were rare histological subtypes. Adaptive Biotechnologies TCR-beta sequencing was carried out on about 34 paired NSCLC tumour and non-adjacent lung specimens, as well as on over 20 tumour-only specimens.

Taken from the germline V gene (reference sequence), the CDR1 and CDR2 loops are SGHNT and YYREEE. The junction shows trimming of 0 bases on V and 3 bases on J, plus 12 bases between the germline ends. Reading from cysteine to phenylalanine, the CDR3 counts 15 amino acids. Kept here is only the CDR3 DNA, which spans 45 bases and is read in frame from base 1. Genomic DNA was extracted with the QIAamp DNA kit from frozen aliquots of unsorted single-cell suspensions. The tumour samples consisted of surgically resected non-small cell lung cancer tissue. Tissues were received within 2 hours of resection and were immediately processed into single-cell suspensions. Tissue was broken up mechanically, digested enzymatically with DNase I, collagenase I and hyaluronidase for 30 minutes at 37 degrees C, and then filtered and RBC-lysed. Paper-wide results and their limitations: Significantly higher Top 10 clone scores and productive clonality were observed in lung squamous cell carcinoma than in lung adenocarcinoma tumours. Tumour-associated clones >0.5% occurred in nearly half of NSCLC cases: approximately 33% of adenocarcinomas versus 75% to 80% of squamous carcinomas. No significant correlation was found between tumour TCR-beta clonality and smoking pack-years. In fewer than eleven adenocarcinoma cases, a strong correlation was found between maximal tumour-associated clone frequency and TIL tumour reactivity, whereas no such correlation was found between overall clonality and TIL tumour reactivity. Only around ten cases were included in the reactivity cohort, and sequence sharing between tumour-reactive clones and the dominant in vivo tumour-associated clones was not shown.

The chain links TRBV5-4 with TRBJ1-2; there is no confident call for the D gene. The clonotype originates from a human donor with non-small cell lung cancer. The sequencing input was lung tumor tissue. The nucleotide sequence is given as TGTGCCAGCAGCTTGGGGGCGGCTGCTGACTATGGCTACACCTTC. This yields the protein CASSLGAAADYGYTF. With the portions outside the CDR3 filled from the reference TRBV5-4 and TRBJ1-2 genes, the complete variable region becomes ETGVTQSPTHLIKTRGQQVTLRCSSQSGHNTVSWYQQALGQGPQFIFQYYREEENGRGNFPPRFSGLQFPNYSSELNVNALELDDSALYLCASSLGAAADYGYTFGSGTRLTVV.